These 26 T cell receptor beta chains were all obtained from the same sample, sequenced in a study of beta chain features in type 1 diabetes. Since all of the isolated RNA was reverse transcribed, expressed TCRB transcripts were what got sequenced. TCRdb's table, derived via immunoSEQ multiplex PCR, lists solely in-frame clones and lacks some. Of about 900,000 clones detected, roughly 16% appear once; the ten largest clones hold 0.023%. Sequencing was performed on naive CD4+ T cells from blood. The source of these receptors is a woman in her late teens or twenties in good health.

This clone was observed a handful of times. The chain is built from TRBV15 and TRBJ2-5; 11 bases align to TRBD2. Germline CDR1 and CDR2: LNHNV and YYDKDF (reference sequence). V lost 1 base and J lost 5; bases outside the gene matches: 3. The CDR3 spans 15 residues. The CDR3 DNA is TGTGCCACCAGCAGAGCTAGCGGGAGGTTTGAGACCCAGTACTTC. Its protein product is CATSRASGRFETQYF.

This clone showed up just a few times. V and J are TRBV5-8 and TRBJ2-3; a weak D match, TRBD1 (5 bases). V was pared by 0 bases and J by 2 bases, with 13 bases between. Germline loops: CDR1 SGHTS, CDR2 YDEGEE. This CDR3 is built from 16 residues. CDR3 sequence: CASSLADTGFTDTQYF. The CDR3, as DNA: TGTGCCAGCAGCTTGGCGGACACAGGATTCACAGATACGCAGTATTTT.

This clone occurred a few times. J is TRBJ2-3 and V is TRBV7-9; D possibly matches TRBD1 or TRBD2 (6 bases each). Trimming shortened V by 5 bases and J by 0 bases, and 21 bases separated the two germline ends. The CDR3 length is 18 residues. CDR1 SEHNR and CDR2 FQNEAQ come from the germline V gene (reference sequence). Here the CDR3 reads CASSRILNGGTSTDTQYF. CDR3 nucleotides: TGTGCCAGCAGCCGAATACTTAATGGAGGGACAAGCACAGATACGCAGTATTTT.

The chain recombines TRBV7-9 with TRBJ2-5; the D gene is possibly TRBD1 (6 bases). Germline V gene lookup returns CDR1 SEHNR and CDR2 FQNEAQ (reference sequence). Trimming removed 0 bases at V and 3 bases at J, with 11 bases between. This CDR3 is built from 15 residues. The CDR3 DNA reads TGTGCCAGCAGCTTAGCAAACGGACAGAAAGAGACCCAGTACTTC. As protein: CASSLANGQKETQYF.

This clone occurred a few times. V is TRBV7-2 and J is TRBJ2-4, with 12 bases identical to TRBD2. This CDR3 contains 16 residues. J lost 8 bases, V lost 5 bases, and 10 bases had no gene match. Germline-derived CDR1 and CDR2 are SGHTA and FQGNSA. For the CDR3, the DNA is TGTGCCAGCAGCCTCGGACTAGCGGGGTTAGGGGACATTCAGTACTTC. Translated, it gives CASSLGLAGLGDIQYF.

This clone came up a few times. The chain carries TRBV28 and TRBJ2-5; 11 bases map to TRBD2. This CDR3 spans 15 amino acids. J lost 7 bases, V lost 5 bases, and 9 bases had no gene match. Germline V CDR1 and CDR2: MDHEN, SYDVKM. Written as DNA, the CDR3 is TGTGCCAGCAGTGAGGGGGGACTAGCGGCAGGGACCCAGTACTTC. Encoded protein: CASSEGGLAAGTQYF.

The table lists this clone with a few counts. The rearrangement links TRBV6-6 to TRBJ2-7; 15 nucleotides line up with TRBD2. CDR3 size: 16 residues. Looked up from germline, CDR1 is MNHNY and CDR2 is SVGAGI (reference sequence). V was pared by 7 bases and J by 6 bases, with 10 bases of the junction left unmatched. CDR3 bases: TGTGCCAGCAAGGGGACTAGCGGGAGGCGGGTGAGCGAGCAGTACTTC. This encodes CASKGTSGRRVSEQYF.

This clone was seen a handful of times. The genes are TRBV2 and TRBJ2-7; 7 bases are a match to TRBD1. The J segment lost 4 bases and the V segment lost 6 bases, leaving 6 bases of the junction unmatched. Germline values: CDR1 SNHLY, CDR2 FYNNEI. This CDR3 is 13 amino acids long. CDR3 in DNA: TGTGCCAGCAGAAGACAGGGAAGGTACGAGCAGTACTTC. It is translated as CASRRQGRYEQYF. Full variable domain (outside the CDR3, taken from reference TRBV2 and TRBJ2-7): EPEVTQTPSHQVTQMGQEVILRCVPISNHLYFYWYRQILGQKVEFLVSFYNNEISEKSEIFDDQFSVERPDGSNFTLKIRSTKLEDSAMYFCASRRQGRYEQYFGPGTRLTVT.

Of note for this clone: A read error may be the cause here, since a much bigger clone is one base away. The same CDR3 is also encoded by other DNA sequences in this sample. V gene TRBV28 combines with J gene TRBJ2-6, with D hard to call. V lost 3 bases, J lost 1 base, and 1 base lay in between. The length of the CDR3 is 13 residues. From germline, CDR1 is MDHEN and CDR2 SYDVKM. The CDR3 sequence: CASSFSGANVLTF. The DNA for the CDR3 is TGTGCCAGCAGTTTTTCTGGGGCCAACGTCCTGACTTTC.

This clone was observed a handful of times. The V gene is TRBV5-8, the J gene TRBJ1-4, with TRBD1 matching over 10 bases. The CDR3 spans 16 residues. The trim removed 4 bases at V and 0 bases at J, leaving 3 bases unmatched. CDR1 SGHTS and CDR2 YDEGEE come from the germline V gene. CDR3 coding DNA: TGTGCCAGCAGCAGCGGGACAGGGGCAACTAATGAAAAACTGTTTTTT. This codes for CASSSGTGATNEKLFF. Complete variable domain (other parts from reference TRBV5-8 and TRBJ1-4): EAGVTQSPTHLIKTRGQQATLRCSPISGHTSVYWYQQALGLGLQFLLWYDEGEERNRGNFPPRFSGRQFPNYSSELNVNALELEDSALYLCASSSGTGATNEKLFFGSGTQLSVL.

V is TRBV28 and J is TRBJ2-3; 9 bases match TRBD1. The CDR3 is 16 residues long. Germline CDR1 and CDR2: MDHEN and SYDVKM. The V gene end was trimmed by 5 bases and the J gene end by 2 bases; junction bases not matched to a gene: 8. CDR3 protein: CASSLLGQGNTDTQYF. Here the CDR3 DNA reads TGTGCCAGCAGTCTACTGGGACAGGGAAACACAGATACGCAGTATTTT.

This clone was recorded a few times. The chain links TRBV28 to TRBJ1-2; tentative D call: TRBD1 (5 bases). Germline assignment: CDR1 MDHEN and CDR2 SYDVKM. The CDR3 is 14 residues long. V was clipped by 3 bases and J by 5 bases, with 13 bases between them. CDR3 sequence reads: CASSLTVAAYGYTF. The DNA of the CDR3 is TGTGCCAGCAGTTTGACAGTAGCTGCATATGGCTACACCTTC.

This clone turned up a few times. The chain is built from TRBV28 and TRBJ2-2; the D is unclear. Germline V lookup: CDR1 MDHEN, CDR2 SYDVKM. The CDR3 covers 16 residues. V shed 5 bases and J shed 1 base, with 14 bases lying between them. CDR3 sequence: CASSRRIIGNTGELFF. CDR3 DNA: TGTGCCAGCAGTCGACGGATTATTGGGAACACCGGGGAGCTGTTTTTT.

This clone has a handful of counts. The V call is TRBV2, the J call TRBJ1-2; TRBD1 is a possible D gene (6 bases). V shed 4 bases and J shed 4 bases, with 10 bases lying between them. Germline CDR1 is SNHLY and CDR2 is FYNNEI. The CDR3 runs 13 residues. CDR3 in amino acids: CASSAGEGYGYTF. DNA for the CDR3: TGTGCCAGCAGTGCAGGGGAAGGCTATGGCTACACCTTC.

The gene calls are TRBV5-1 and TRBJ2-5; D possibly corresponds to TRBD2 (6 bases). V was shortened by 0 bases and J by 9 bases, with 21 bases between the two germline ends. Germline V gives CDR1 SGHRS, CDR2 YFSETQ. CDR3 length equals 16 residues. CDR3 coding DNA: TGCGCCAGCAGCTTGGCAACGGAGGGCCGAGGGGTGGCCCAGTACTTC. The encoded protein is CASSLATEGRGVAQYF.

The rearrangement uses TRBV20-1 and TRBJ2-2; no clear D. V lost 2 bases and J lost 6, with 4 bases in between. Germline CDR1 reads DFQATT; CDR2 reads SNEGSKA (reference sequence). CDR3 length: 11 amino acids. The CDR3 sequence is CSARRAGELFF. DNA for the CDR3: TGCAGTGCTAGACGGGCCGGGGAGCTGTTTTTT.

This clone was detected only a few times. The chain is built from TRBV9 and TRBJ2-7; D is ambiguous. CDR3 length: 15 residues. Trimming shortened V by 0 bases and J by 0 bases, and 10 bases separated the two germline ends. Germline loops: CDR1 SGDLS, CDR2 YYNGEE. CDR3 coding DNA: TGTGCCAGCAGCGTAGGACCCCTCATCTCCTACGAGCAGTACTTC. This codes for CASSVGPLISYEQYF.

V gene TRBV7-9 combines with J gene TRBJ1-2; 7 bases align to TRBD1. With 5 bases clipped from V and 8 bases from J, the junction kept 11 bases outside the gene matches. Germline V gene data show CDR1 as SEHNR and CDR2 as FQNEAQ (reference sequence). This CDR3 has 14 residues. The CDR3 reads CASSRDRVSGGYTF. CDR3 DNA sequence: TGTGCCAGCAGCCGAGACAGGGTCTCGGGAGGCTACACCTTC.

The genes are TRBV5-4 and TRBJ2-7; 7 bases agree with TRBD1. The V and J ends lost 4 bases and 2 bases, in that order; junction bases with no gene match: 12. The germline gives CDR1 SGHNT, CDR2 YYREEE (reference sequence). This CDR3 is built from 16 residues. The CDR3 here is CASSRRDRKGTYEQYF. CDR3 sequence (DNA): TGTGCCAGCAGCCGACGGGACAGAAAAGGGACCTACGAGCAGTACTTC. Supplemented by reference TRBV5-4 and TRBJ2-7, the full variable domain reads ETGVTQSPTHLIKTRGQQVTLRCSSQSGHNTVSWYQQALGQGPQFIFQYYREEENGRGNFPPRFSGLQFPNYSSELNVNALELDDSALYLCASSRRDRKGTYEQYFGPGTRLTVT.

This sequence joins TRBV7-3 and TRBJ2-1; D not resolved. From germline, CDR1 is SGHTA and CDR2 FQGTGA. V was shortened by 4 bases and J by 7 bases, with 14 bases between the two germline ends. The CDR3 loop spans 14 amino acids. The chain's CDR3 is CASSSPTQRNEQFF. The CDR3 DNA reads as TGTGCCAGCAGCTCCCCGACCCAGCGTAATGAGCAGTTCTTC.

V is TRBV15 and J is TRBJ2-7; 10 bases agree with TRBD2. V was pared by 3 bases and J by 6 bases, with 5 bases of the junction left unmatched. The CDR3 is made up of 14 amino acids. Germline V lookup: CDR1 LNHNV, CDR2 YYDKDF (reference sequence). The CDR3 is CATSRIAGGSEQYF. The CDR3 bases are TGTGCCACCAGCAGGATAGCGGGAGGTAGCGAGCAGTACTTC.

The CDR3 reads CASMGSGKTSGSLYEQYF. In DNA, the CDR3 is TGCGCCAGCATGGGGTCGGGCAAAACTAGCGGGAGCCTCTACGAGCAGTACTTC. The gene calls are TRBV10-2 and TRBJ2-7; 11 nucleotides match TRBD2. The trim removed 7 bases at V and 3 bases at J, leaving 17 bases unmatched. This CDR3 contains 18 residues. The germline gives CDR1 WSHSY, CDR2 SAAADI.

The table lists this clone with a few counts. The chain recombines TRBV19 with TRBJ2-2, with 11 bases aligning to TRBD2. CDR1 is LNHDA and CDR2 is SQIVND in the germline V gene (reference sequence). Trimming removed 6 bases from V and 3 bases from J; junction bases left unmatched: 12. This CDR3 has 18 residues. CDR3 sequence reads: CASSYGIISGRDTGELFF. The CDR3 bases are TGTGCCAGTAGCTACGGCATAATTAGCGGGAGGGACACCGGGGAGCTGTTTTTT.

This clone appeared a few times. Other DNA variants within this sample encode the same CDR3. V is TRBV7-2 and J is TRBJ2-7; TRBD2 agrees at 7 bases. CDR1 is SGHTA, CDR2 FQGNSA, per germline. This CDR3 is built from 14 residues. V lost 5 bases, J lost 2 bases, and 6 bases stayed unmatched. CDR3: CASSLGGRAYEQYF. The CDR3 coding sequence is TGTGCCAGCAGCCTAGGAGGGAGGGCCTACGAGCAGTACTTC.

The CDR3 nucleotides read TGTGCCAGCAGCCCCATTGGGAGTAGGTACGAGCAGTACTTC. Encoded protein: CASSPIGSRYEQYF. The chain has TRBV14 and TRBJ2-7; tentatively, D is TRBD2 (5 bases). The V gene's germline CDR1 is SGHDN and CDR2 FVKESK. The CDR3 is 14 residues long. The ends were cut back, 4 bases at V and 4 bases at J, with 14 bases in the middle.

The chain carries TRBV10-3 and TRBJ2-3, with 7 bases lining up with TRBD2. V shed 4 bases and J 2 bases; nucleotides not matched to a gene: 3. Germline V gene sequence: CDR1 ENHRY, CDR2 SYGVKD. The CDR3 sequence is 14 residues long. In nucleotides, the CDR3 is TGTGCCATCAGTGGGACTAGAACCACAGATACGCAGTATTTT. As protein: CAISGTRTTDTQYF.